This TCR beta chain originates from a study of T cell changes during pregnancy in multiple sclerosis. Generated by immunoSEQ multiplex PCR, the TCRdb table keeps only in-frame clones and is missing some. The sample contains approximately 47,000 clones, around nine tenths of which appear only once. Germline V lookup: CDR1 MDHEN, CDR2 SYDVKM. This CDR3 region has 15 residues. After removal of 1 base from V and 6 bases from J, the junction contained 3 bases not matched to a gene. By frequency in the sample, this clone is medium-sized (0.01 to 0.1%). The origin of this receptor is a female donor with multiple sclerosis, enrolled in a pregnancy study. The chain uses TRBV28 and TRBJ1-5; the match to TRBD1 covers 10 bases. Specimen: peripheral blood, collected in the first trimester of pregnancy. The CDR3 region is CASSLSDRGRQPQHF. In DNA form, the CDR3 reads TGTGCCAGCAGTTTATCCGACAGGGGGCGTCAGCCCCAGCATTTT.